The source of this TCR beta chain is a study of cytomegalovirus exposure and HLA in healthy donors. Germline V gives CDR1 ENHRY, CDR2 SYGVKD. This CDR3 has 15 residues. Vbeta (60) and Jbeta (13) primers were used in the PCR. Produced via immunoSEQ multiplex PCR; TCRdb's table is partial and in-frame only. The top ten clones hold about 0.64% of a sample with 170,000 or so clones, about 80% of them seen once. A word on this clone: One end of the junction does not line up with germline, which may come from a read error. Other nucleotide sequences from this sample produce the same CDR3.

Sequenced sample: PBMCs. The chain recombines TRBV10-3 with TRBJ1-2; no firm D call. The TCR sequence derives from a boy under 18 in good health and CMV-seronegative. The CDR3 bases are TGTGCCACCCATGATTTCGGGATTGTCGACTATGGCTACACTTTC. Amino acids: CATHDFGIVDYGYTF.